This T cell receptor (beta chain) comes out of a study of blood T cell repertoires in COVID-19. Study overall: COVID-19 samples from acute and convalescent phases originated in the United States, Italy and Spain. T cells, B-cell-depleted T cells, or PBMCs provided the cDNA or gDNA that served as material.

The assay was immunoSEQ multiplex PCR, and TCRdb's table has in-frame clones only and misses some. Here the sample spans 100,000 to 120,000 clones, over 65% being singletons. Trimming took 4 bases from V and 0 from J; bases not matched to a gene: 4. CDR1 SGDLS and CDR2 YYNGEE come from the germline V gene. This CDR3 has 15 amino acids. The sequenced material came from peripheral blood. This TCR was sampled from a woman in her forties with acute or convalescent COVID-19. J is TRBJ2-1 and V is TRBV9, with 7 bases aligning to TRBD1. In DNA form, the CDR3 reads TGTGCCAGCAGCCCGGACAGGAGCTCCTACAATGAGCAGTTCTTC. Translation: CASSPDRSSYNEQFF.